A single sample gave rise to the 7 T cell receptor beta chains below, sequenced in a study of blood T cell repertoires in COVID-19. The repertoire was sequenced with immunoSEQ multiplex PCR; TCRdb's copy has only in-frame clones and lacks some. This sample has some 260,000 clones, with roughly 87% found just once. What was sequenced was peripheral blood. The receptors shown here come from a man aged 18 to 29 with active or convalescent COVID-19.

The rearrangement uses TRBV6-5 and TRBJ2-1, with D perhaps TRBD2 (5 bases). Per germline, CDR1 MNHEY and CDR2 SVGAGI. Trimming removed 6 bases at V and 10 bases at J, with 13 bases between. The CDR3 sequence is 12 residues long. CDR3 sequence: CASRRRSSEQFF. The CDR3 nucleotides read TGTGCCAGCAGGAGGAGGAGTTCCGAGCAGTTCTTC.

The chain combines TRBV4-3 with TRBJ1-6; D is unresolved. V was pared by 0 bases and J by 1 base, with 7 bases between. Germline V gene data show CDR1 as LGHNA and CDR2 as YSLEER. CDR3 size: 16 residues. This CDR3 reads CASSQDGGSYNSPLHF. The CDR3 bases are TGCGCCAGCAGCCAAGATGGAGGTTCCTATAATTCACCCCTCCACTTT.

This clone is a singleton in its sample. The V call is TRBV3-1 (or the pseudogene TRBV3-2), the J call TRBJ1-6; 9 bases line up with TRBD1. The CDR3 has 15 residues. V shed 4 bases and J 8 bases; nucleotides not matched to a gene: 6. The germline CDR1 and CDR2 sequences are LGHDT and YNNKEL (reference sequence). Here the CDR3 DNA reads TGTGCCAGCAGCCGACAGACAGGGGGGGATTCACCCCTCCACTTT. Translation: CASSRQTGGDSPLHF.

The genes are TRBV7-2 and TRBJ1-4, with D maybe TRBD1 (6 bases). V lost 5 bases and J lost 5, with 12 bases in between. Germline assignment: CDR1 SGHTA and CDR2 FQGNSA. The CDR3 is made up of 14 amino acids. DNA of the CDR3: TGTGCCAGCAGCCAGCAGGGGAACAATGAAAAACTGTTTTTT. It translates to CASSQQGNNEKLFF.

The chain employs TRBV6-4 and TRBJ2-7; D is perhaps TRBD2 (5 bases). V gave up 3 bases and J gave up 3 bases, with 15 bases separating them. CDR1 MRHNA and CDR2 SNTAGT come from the germline V gene. The CDR3 spans 15 residues. The DNA for the CDR3 is TGTGCCAGCAGTGAATACGGTACCGAGGGCTACGAGCAGTACTTC. Translation: CASSEYGTEGYEQYF.

The gene calls are TRBV5-1 and TRBJ1-4; a weak D match, TRBD1 (5 bases). The ends were cut back, 0 bases at V and 4 bases at J, with 16 bases in the middle. CDR3 length: 17 amino acids. In germline, CDR1 is SGHRS, CDR2 YFSETQ. CDR3 residues: CASSLEPRALFNEKLFF. The CDR3 DNA reads as TGCGCCAGCAGCTTGGAGCCCAGGGCCCTATTTAATGAAAAACTGTTTTTT.

This chain links TRBV3-1 (or the pseudogene TRBV3-2) with TRBJ1-1; D gene unclear. Deletions cut 2 bases from V and 5 bases from J, with 9 bases between. The V gene's germline CDR1 is LGHDT and CDR2 YNNKEL (reference sequence). This CDR3 has 13 amino acids. CDR3 sequence (DNA): TGTGCCAGCAGCCAAATCGGTGAGACTGAAGCTTTCTTT. Protein product: CASSQIGETEAFF.